This TCR beta chain was identified during a study of blood T cell repertoires in COVID-19. Turning to the study itself: Samples came from the United States, Italy and Spain, spanning acute and convalescent COVID-19. PBMCs, B-cell-depleted T cells, or T cells provided the cDNA or gDNA that made up the material.

In the original analysis: Amplifying reference gene primers gave estimates of nucleated cell counts. Assay used: immunoSEQ multiplex PCR; TCRdb lists only in-frame clones, some missing. For V, J and clone size, that table is used; D and trimming come from the DNA. The top ten hold around 7% of the sample, which has some 95,000 clones, about three quarters seen once. The CDR3 has 15 residues. Germline CDR1 and CDR2: SGHRS and YFSETQ. V was shortened by 0 bases and J by 4 bases, with 13 bases between the two germline ends. This clonotype was sampled from a man between 65 and 85 years old with acute or convalescent COVID-19. The rearrangement links TRBV5-1 to TRBJ1-1; tentative D call: TRBD1 (5 bases). The sample consisted of peripheral blood. The CDR3 reads CASSLDPGRGTEAFF. CDR3 nucleotide sequence: TGCGCCAGCAGCTTGGACCCCGGAAGGGGCACTGAAGCTTTCTTT.